This entry is about one TCR beta chain. The data stem from a study of blood T cell repertoires in COVID-19. Sequencing used immunoSEQ multiplex PCR; TCRdb keeps in-frame clones, though not all of them. The sample records a few hundred thousand clones, around nine tenths being singletons. The germline gives CDR1 MNHEY, CDR2 SMNVEV (reference sequence). CDR3 size: 14 residues. V lost 6 bases and J lost 0, with 11 bases in between. The chain links TRBV27 to TRBJ1-1; the D is unclear. This clonotype was sampled from a woman in her forties or fifties who had recovered from COVID-19. The sample taken for sequencing was PBMCs or T cells enriched from blood (not recorded which). As DNA, the CDR3 is TGTGCCAGCAGGTCAACAGTACTGAACACTGAAGCTTTCTTT. Its protein is CASRSTVLNTEAFF.